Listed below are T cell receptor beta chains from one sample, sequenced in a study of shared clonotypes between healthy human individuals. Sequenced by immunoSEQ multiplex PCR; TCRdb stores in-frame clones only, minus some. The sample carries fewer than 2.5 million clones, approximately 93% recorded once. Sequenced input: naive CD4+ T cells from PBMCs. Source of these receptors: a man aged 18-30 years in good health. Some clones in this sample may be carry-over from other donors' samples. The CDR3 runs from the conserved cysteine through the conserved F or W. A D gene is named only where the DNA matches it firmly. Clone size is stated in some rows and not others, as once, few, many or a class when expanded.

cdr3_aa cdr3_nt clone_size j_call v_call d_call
CASSLGFGVTEAFF TGCGCCAGCAGCTTGGGGTTCGGGGTAACTGAAGCTTTCTTT - TRBJ1-1 TRBV5-1 -
CASSSQREFAGELFF TGTGCCAGCAGTTCCCAGCGGGAGTTCGCCGGGGAGCTGTTTTTT - TRBJ2-2 TRBV27 TRBD2
CASSPRYPDRGGTEAFF TGCGCCAGCAGCCCAAGGTATCCAGACAGGGGTGGCACTGAAGCTTTCTTT once TRBJ1-1 TRBV4-1 TRBD1
CASSSGNYGYTF TGTGCCAGCAGCTCAGGGAACTATGGCTACACCTTC - TRBJ1-2 TRBV28 -
CASSTGQTYNEQFF TGCGCCAGCAGCACGGGACAGACATACAATGAGCAGTTCTTC once TRBJ2-1 TRBV5-1 TRBD1
CASRGAGMRTEAFF TGTGCCAGCAGGGGCGCTGGGATGAGGACTGAAGCTTTCTTT - TRBJ1-1 TRBV25-1 -
CASSLTGVSTGELFF TGCGCCAGCAGCTTAACAGGGGTTTCCACCGGGGAGCTGTTTTTT - TRBJ2-2 TRBV5-1 TRBD1
CASSPGSGVETQYF TGTGCCAGCAGTCCGGGGAGCGGGGTCGAGACCCAGTACTTC - TRBJ2-5 TRBV5-4 TRBD2
CASSPNTGELFF TGTGCCAGCAGCCCCAACACCGGGGAGCTGTTTTTT - TRBJ2-2 TRBV7-7 -
CASSTGQGSAQPQHF TGTGCCAGCAGTACTGGACAGGGGTCGGCTCAGCCCCAGCATTTT - TRBJ1-5 TRBV6-5 TRBD1
CASRGPISTDTQYF TGCGCCAGCAGAGGACCCATAAGCACAGATACGCAGTATTTT - TRBJ2-3 TRBV5-1 -
CASSDGTGSTDTQYF TGCGCCAGCAGTGACGGGACAGGGAGCACAGATACGCAGTATTTT - TRBJ2-3 TRBV10-1 TRBD1
CASSPQIGETEAFF TGTGCCAGCAGCCCCCAGATCGGGGAGACTGAAGCTTTCTTT - TRBJ1-1 TRBV9 -
CAIRGGQNYEQYF TGTGCCATCAGGGGGGGACAGAACTACGAGCAGTACTTC - TRBJ2-7 TRBV10-3 -
CASSPPGVTQYF TGTGCCAGCAGCCCCCCCGGGGTGACCCAGTACTTC - TRBJ2-5 TRBV11-2 -
CASSLGGINYGYTF TGTGCCAGCAGCTTAGGCGGGATTAACTATGGCTACACCTTC - TRBJ1-2 TRBV7-9 -
CASSLGRGRGRVEAFF TGCGCCAGCAGCTTGGGTCGTGGCAGGGGGAGGGTGGAAGCTTTCTTT - TRBJ1-1 TRBV5-1 TRBD1
CSASDSAYYGYTF TGCAGCGCCTCGGACAGTGCCTACTATGGCTACACCTTC - TRBJ1-2 TRBV29-1 -
CASSALGSLSYEQYF TGTGCCAGCAGCGCCCTCGGATCTTTATCCTACGAGCAGTACTTC - TRBJ2-7 TRBV6-5 -
CATSRDVYEQYF TGTGCCACCAGCAGAGACGTCTACGAGCAGTACTTC - TRBJ2-7 TRBV15 -
CASSIGRPPEQYF TGTGCCAGTAGTATCGGGAGACCCCCCGAGCAGTACTTC - TRBJ2-7 TRBV19 -
CSGAGQGFRDTQYF TGCAGCGGCGCGGGACAGGGGTTTAGAGATACGCAGTATTTT - TRBJ2-3 TRBV29-1 TRBD1
CASSIQGAPGELFF TGTGCCAGTAGTATACAGGGGGCACCCGGGGAGCTGTTTTTT - TRBJ2-2 TRBV19 TRBD1
CAWGTGGYEQYF TGTGCCTGGGGGACAGGGGGCTACGAGCAGTACTTC - TRBJ2-7 TRBV30 TRBD1
CASRTTGTGLPEAFF TGTGCCAGCAGAACGACCGGGACAGGGCTCCCTGAAGCTTTCTTT - TRBJ1-1 TRBV28 TRBD1
CATTGGVVISGELFF TGTGCCACCACAGGGGGCGTGGTTATTTCCGGGGAGCTGTTTTTT - TRBJ2-2 TRBV28 TRBD1
CASSLVSGATNEKLFF TGTGCCAGCAGCTTGGTATCGGGGGCAACTAATGAAAAACTGTTTTTT - TRBJ1-4 TRBV5-8 -
CASSDINNSPLHF TGCGCCAGCAGCGATATCAATAATTCACCCCTCCACTTT - TRBJ1-6 TRBV5-1 -
CASSFPGTGDSGNTIYF TGTGCCAGCAGTTTTCCCGGGACAGGGGACTCTGGAAACACCATATATTTT - TRBJ1-3 TRBV28 TRBD1
CASSKGAETGILSNQPQHF TGTGCCAGCAGCAAAGGTGCGGAGACAGGCATTCTAAGCAATCAGCCCCAGCATTTT - TRBJ1-5 TRBV21-1 -
CAWRGTPEAFF TGTGCCTGGAGGGGGACACCCGAAGCTTTCTTT - TRBJ1-1 TRBV30 -
CSVGQSINTGELFF TGCAGCGTTGGACAGTCGATTAACACCGGGGAGCTGTTTTTT - TRBJ2-2 TRBV29-1 -
CASSLRPTGDQYF TGTGCCAGCAGCTTACGCCCGACGGGGGACCAGTACTTC once TRBJ2-5 TRBV13 -
CASSLLASGSDEQFF TGTGCCAGCAGCTTATTGGCTAGCGGGAGCGATGAGCAGTTCTTC once TRBJ2-1 TRBV7-9 TRBD2